These 16 T cell receptor beta chains came from one sample sequenced in a study of OX40 agonist ivuxolimab in advanced cancers. Method: immunoSEQ multiplex PCR; TCRdb's copy keeps in-frame clones and lacks some. The top ten clones hold 3.1% of a sample with tens of thousands of clones, 70% to 90% of them seen once. The sequencing used CD4+ or CD8+ T cells sorted from blood, collected in a trial of the OX40 agonist ivuxolimab. The receptors stem from an adult with an advanced solid tumor such as melanoma, head and neck, liver or kidney cancer.

V usage is TRBV6-5 and J usage is TRBJ1-1; D perhaps matches TRBD1 (5 bases). CDR3 size: 15 residues. V was shortened by 7 bases and J by 0 bases, with 15 bases between the two germline ends. Per germline, CDR1 MNHEY and CDR2 SVGAGI. CDR3 sequence: CASTSSGRLNTEAFF. The CDR3 DNA sequence: TGTGCCAGCACCTCCTCGGGGCGGTTGAACACTGAAGCTTTCTTT.

The count of this clone is one. V and J are TRBV6-5 and TRBJ2-7, with 10 positions matching TRBD1. With 2 bases clipped from V and 5 bases from J, the junction kept 3 bases outside the gene matches. From germline, CDR1 is MNHEY and CDR2 SVGAGI. This CDR3 has 14 amino acids. CDR3 DNA sequence: TGTGCCAGCAGTTACCCGGGACAGGGGCACGAGCAGTACTTC. It codes for CASSYPGQGHEQYF.

This rearrangement joins TRBV7-9 to TRBJ2-5; 10 bases agree with TRBD2. The germline V gene has CDR1 SEHNR and CDR2 FQNEAQ (reference sequence). CDR3 length: 15 amino acids. The V gene end was trimmed by 5 bases and the J gene end by 1 base; junction bases not matched to a gene: 4. CDR3 DNA: TGTGCCAGCAGCCCACTAGCGGGAATCCAAGAGACCCAGTACTTC. Its translation is CASSPLAGIQETQYF. Filled out from reference TRBV7-9 and TRBJ2-5, the complete variable domain reads DTGVSQNPRHKITKRGQNVTFRCDPISEHNRLYWYRQTLGQGPEFLTYFQNEAQLEKSRLLSDRFSAERPKGSFSTLEIQRTEQGDSAMYLCASSPLAGIQETQYFGPGTRLLVL.

This sequence joins TRBV7-8 and TRBJ1-6; D unclear. Germline CDR1 and CDR2: SGHVS and FQNEAQ. The V gene lost 5 bases and the J gene lost 7 bases, with 18 bases spanning the gap. CDR3 length: 16 residues. CDR3: CASSLFYLETNSPLHF. In DNA, the CDR3 is TGTGCCAGCAGCCTGTTCTACCTGGAGACGAATTCACCCCTCCACTTT.

The J gene is TRBJ2-3, the V gene TRBV19, with TRBD2 matching 9 bases. CDR1 is LNHDA and CDR2 is SQIVND in the germline V gene (reference sequence). This CDR3 is built from 17 residues. The trim removed 5 bases at V and 8 bases at J, leaving 17 bases unmatched. In DNA form, the CDR3 reads TGTGCCAGTAGTCCCCTGACTGAGCGGGGGGAGAGGGGTACGCAGTATTTT. As protein: CASSPLTERGERGTQYF. Full variable domain (rest looked up from reference TRBV19 and TRBJ2-3): DGGITQSPKYLFRKEGQNVTLSCEQNLNHDAMYWYRQDPGQGLRLIYYSQIVNDFQKGDIAEGYSVSREKKESFPLTVTSAQKNPTAFYLCASSPLTERGERGTQYFGPGTRLTVL.

The gene calls are TRBV5-6 and TRBJ1-1; D might be TRBD1 (5 bases). This CDR3 region has 14 residues. From germline, CDR1 is SGHDT and CDR2 YYEEEE. V was cut by 1 base and J by 3 bases, with 10 bases left in between. DNA of the CDR3: TGTGCCAGCAGCTTGCTGGGACGGTACACTGAAGCTTTCTTT. It encodes CASSLLGRYTEAFF.

This clone was found a few times. The chain uses TRBV7-2 and TRBJ2-1; no clear D gene. V dropped 1 base and J dropped 9 bases, with 7 bases sitting between them. The CDR3 spans 12 residues. Germline V CDR1 and CDR2: SGHTA, FQGNSA. This CDR3 is CASSLGLLEQFF. The CDR3 DNA is TGTGCCAGCAGCTTAGGACTTCTTGAGCAGTTCTTC.

The CDR3 DNA sequence: TGTGCCAGCAGCTTAGCGGGCGGGATTGGCGAAAAACTGTTTTTT. Translating gives CASSLAGGIGEKLFF. The chain combines TRBV11-2 with TRBJ1-4; D is undetermined. The germline gives CDR1 SGHAT, CDR2 FQNNGV. V lost 1 base and J 8 bases, leaving 14 bases between the germline ends. The length of the CDR3 is 15 residues.

The rearrangement joins TRBV7-2 to TRBJ2-6; tentative D call: TRBD2 (5 bases). CDR1 SGHTA and CDR2 FQGNSA come from the germline V gene. The V and J ends lost 5 bases and 3 bases respectively, with 11 bases between them. The CDR3 is made up of 15 amino acids. The CDR3 nucleotides read TGTGCCAGCAGCAACCGAGGGATTGGGGCCAACGTCCTGACTTTC. Amino acid sequence: CASSNRGIGANVLTF.

This clone was observed a single time. The chain uses TRBV10-3 and TRBJ1-1; possibly TRBD1 for D (5 bases). Trimming removed 3 bases from V and 5 bases from J, with 13 bases in between. CDR3 size: 14 residues. From germline, CDR1 is ENHRY and CDR2 SYGVKD. CDR3 nucleotide sequence: TGTGCCATCAGTGATGGGGGATCGGTAACTGAAGCTTTCTTT. Translation: CAISDGGSVTEAFF.

The chain joins TRBV18 to TRBJ1-1, with D perhaps TRBD1 (6 bases). The CDR3 is 15 residues long. Trimming left V 3 bases short and J 3 bases short, with 14 bases between. Germline V CDR1 and CDR2: KGHSH, LQKENI. Written as DNA, the CDR3 is TGTGCCAGCTCACCTTTTCGAGGGGGAGACACTGAAGCTTTCTTT. It encodes CASSPFRGGDTEAFF.

CDR3 DNA sequence: TGTGCCAGCAGTGAACAGGGACCCCTGTACGAGCAGTACTTC. Its translation: CASSEQGPLYEQYF. The V and J genes are TRBV2 and TRBJ2-7; D is possibly TRBD1 or TRBD2 (5 bases each). V was pared by 2 bases and J by 4 bases, with 12 bases between. Germline V gene lookup returns CDR1 SNHLY and CDR2 FYNNEI. This CDR3 spans 14 amino acids.

This chain links TRBV7-9 with TRBJ2-6; TRBD1 agrees at 10 bases. The CDR3 covers 17 residues. V shed 5 bases and J 0 bases; nucleotides not matched to a gene: 4. Per the germline V gene, CDR1 is SEHNR and CDR2 is FQNEAQ (reference sequence). The CDR3 region has the DNA TGTGCCAGCAGCACATGGACAGGGGGCTCTGGGGCCAACGTCCTGACTTTC. Its translation: CASSTWTGGSGANVLTF.

The rearrangement uses TRBV2 and TRBJ2-5; D remains ambiguous. The CDR3 length is 13 residues. Germline V gene lookup returns CDR1 SNHLY and CDR2 FYNNEI. Between the trimmed V and J ends, which lost 8 bases and 1 base, there was a span of 11 bases. CDR3 in amino acids: CASSSWPQETQYF. The CDR3 DNA reads TGTGCCAGCTCCTCGTGGCCCCAAGAGACCCAGTACTTC.

J is TRBJ2-5 and V is TRBV30; 7 bases match TRBD2. V trimming: 4 bases; J trimming: 2 bases; junction bases outside the gene matches: 7. The germline CDR1 and CDR2 sequences are GTSNPN and SVGIG (reference sequence). The CDR3 covers 14 residues. The CDR3 loop reads CAWTKAGHQETQYF. As DNA, the CDR3 is TGTGCCTGGACCAAAGCGGGGCATCAAGAGACCCAGTACTTC.

The chain combines TRBV7-2 with TRBJ2-3; D unresolved. V lost 6 bases to trimming and J lost 2 bases, with 12 bases between them. Germline values: CDR1 SGHTA, CDR2 FQGNSA. This CDR3 has 14 amino acids. The CDR3 sequence is CASSSYQLTDTQYF. CDR3 DNA sequence: TGTGCCAGCAGTTCCTACCAACTCACAGATACGCAGTATTTT. The full variable domain, its missing parts supplied by reference TRBV7-2 and TRBJ2-3, is GAGVSQSPSNKVTEKGKDVELRCDPISGHTALYWYRQSLGQGLEFLIYFQGNSAPDKSGLPSDRFSAERTGGSVSTLTIQRTQQEDSAVYLCASSSYQLTDTQYFGPGTRLTVL.